The 27 T cell receptor beta chains given below trace back to one sample, sequenced in a study of vaccination and CD4 T cells after COVID-19. Noted treatment: roughly 10-day PBMC culture with coronavirus spike peptide pools or control peptides (ViraFEST assay). Cultured CD4+ T cell DNA was sequenced using the Oncomine TCR Beta short-read assay. TCRdb processed the PCR reads anew with MiXCR; each CDR3 protein has one entry. The top ten clones hold roughly 14% of a sample with about 7,100 distinct CDR3 sequences, less than 80% of them seen once. Their target antigens are unknown. Source material: CD4+ T cells from blood, cultured in vitro. The receptors shown here come from a human donor who had recovered from COVID-19.

The genes are TRBV7-6 and TRBJ1-2; TRBD1 is a possible D gene (5 bases). This CDR3 has 14 amino acids. From germline, CDR1 is SGHVS and CDR2 FNYEAQ. Trimming cost V 5 bases and J 2 bases, with 12 bases left between them. CDR3 nucleotide sequence: TGTGCCAGCAGCCCGTCGGGGGTCAACTATGGCTACACCTTC. It is translated as CASSPSGVNYGYTF.

This clonotype came up once. The genes are TRBV20-1 and TRBJ2-3; 10 bases agree with TRBD2. This CDR3 is 17 amino acids long. From germline, CDR1 is DFQATT and CDR2 SNEGSKA (reference sequence). V lost 6 bases, J lost 2 bases, and 14 bases stayed unmatched. CDR3 coding DNA: TGCAGTGCAACCCGGCGTAGCGGGGGGCCCCACACAGATACGCAGTATTTT. Encoded protein: CSATRRSGGPHTDTQYF.

The table lists this clonotype with a count of one. The rearrangement uses TRBV28 and TRBJ2-2, with TRBD2 as a possible D gene (5 bases). Germline CDR1 and CDR2: MDHEN and SYDVKM. This CDR3 is 15 amino acids long. V was cut by 7 bases and J by 5 bases, with 17 bases left in between. In DNA form, the CDR3 reads TGTGCCAGCAAGGGTGTGCGGGTTGGGACCGGGGAGCTGTTTTTT. It encodes CASKGVRVGTGELFF.

The gene calls are TRBV19 and TRBJ2-5; 15 bases agree with TRBD2. The CDR3 is made up of 17 amino acids. Germline CDR1 and CDR2: LNHDA and SQIVND (reference sequence). The V gene end was trimmed by 9 bases and the J gene end by 4 bases; junction bases not matched to a gene: 12. CDR3 sequence: CASRPGLAGGGAETQYF. As DNA, the CDR3 is TGTGCCAGCCGACCGGGACTAGCGGGAGGTGGTGCAGAGACCCAGTACTTC.

The gene calls are TRBV7-9 and TRBJ2-3, with D maybe TRBD2 (5 bases). The CDR3 loop spans 15 amino acids. Trimming pared 2 bases from V and 0 bases from J, leaving 9 bases between. Germline CDR1 and CDR2: SEHNR and FQNEAQ (reference sequence). This CDR3 is CASSLWERSTDTQYF. CDR3 DNA sequence: TGTGCCAGCAGCTTATGGGAGCGGAGCACAGATACGCAGTATTTT.

The sample holds one count of this clonotype. This rearrangement joins TRBV7-2 to TRBJ1-3; TRBD1 matches 10 bases. The germline V gene encodes CDR1 SGHTA and CDR2 FQGNSA. The trim removed 3 bases at V and 8 bases at J, leaving 1 base unmatched. This CDR3 spans 13 amino acids. CDR3 sequence reads: CASSLDRGDTIYF. As DNA, the CDR3 is TGTGCCAGCAGCTTGGACAGGGGGGACACCATATATTTT.

In its sample, this clonotype is large. V usage is TRBV24-1 and J usage is TRBJ2-3; D may correspond to TRBD1 or TRBD2 (5 bases each). CDR1 and CDR2 (germline): KGHDR, SFDVKD. V was cut by 3 bases and J by 2 bases, with 11 bases left in between. The CDR3 has 15 residues. The CDR3 is CATSDPLGPTDTQYF. CDR3 sequence (DNA): TGTGCCACCAGTGATCCGCTGGGACCCACAGATACGCAGTATTTT.

This clonotype qualifies as medium-sized (0.01 to 0.1%). This sequence joins TRBV27 and TRBJ2-1; 7 nucleotides line up with TRBD2. The CDR3 loop spans 14 amino acids. CDR1 is MNHEY and CDR2 is SMNVEV in the germline V gene (reference sequence). V lost 2 bases to trimming and J lost 5 bases; unmatched junction nucleotides: 3. CDR3 protein: CASSLRDYHNEQFF. CDR3 nucleotides: TGTGCCAGCAGTTTACGGGACTACCACAATGAGCAGTTCTTC.

This clonotype was recorded once. The chain uses TRBV7-8 and TRBJ1-1; 8 bases map to TRBD1. Per the germline V gene, CDR1 is SGHVS and CDR2 is FQNEAQ. The CDR3 has 18 amino acids. V dropped 0 bases and J dropped 1; count of bases not matched to a gene: 10. In DNA form, the CDR3 reads TGTGCCAGCAGCTTAGCAGGGACAGGAGGCTTACCGAACACTGAAGCTTTCTTT. Protein: CASSLAGTGGLPNTEAFF.

This clonotype was seen more than once but under ten times. The chain employs TRBV11-3 and TRBJ2-7; 11 bases match TRBD2. The CDR3 is 16 residues long. V dropped 5 bases and J dropped 1; count of bases not matched to a gene: 7. CDR1 is SGHNT, CDR2 YENEEA, per germline. This CDR3 is CASSATGTSGSYEQYF. The CDR3 nucleotides read TGTGCCAGCAGCGCAACCGGGACTAGCGGTTCCTACGAGCAGTACTTC.

Only a few counts were recorded for this clonotype. V gene TRBV10-3 combines with J gene TRBJ1-2; 10 nucleotides line up with TRBD1. Losses at the gene ends were 5 bases for V and 4 bases for J; bases not matched to a gene: 10. CDR3 length equals 16 residues. Germline V CDR1 and CDR2: ENHRY, SYGVKD. Here the CDR3 reads CAISLNPGQGPYGYTF. Written as DNA, the CDR3 is TGTGCCATCAGTCTAAATCCGGGACAGGGGCCCTATGGCTACACCTTC.

The V gene is TRBV7-9, the J gene TRBJ1-2; tentative D call: TRBD1 (5 bases). Trimming removed 6 bases from V and 4 bases from J, with 15 bases in between. Germline loops: CDR1 SEHNR, CDR2 FQNEAQ (reference sequence). The CDR3 spans 14 residues. This CDR3 is CASRLPGRGYGYTF. CDR3 DNA sequence: TGTGCCAGCAGATTACCGGGACGAGGCTATGGCTACACCTTC.

The rearrangement uses TRBV10-3 and TRBJ2-3, with a possible D match to TRBD2 (5 bases). Germline V CDR1 and CDR2: ENHRY, SYGVKD. The CDR3 sequence is 16 residues long. V lost 0 bases and J 4 bases, leaving 14 bases between the germline ends. In nucleotides, the CDR3 is TGTGCCATCAGTGAGTCGAGCTCGGGGTCTCCAGATACGCAGTATTTT. Translating it yields CAISESSSGSPDTQYF.

The chain carries TRBV20-1 and TRBJ2-3; 8 bases match TRBD2. Germline V gene data show CDR1 as DFQATT and CDR2 as SNEGSKA (reference sequence). CDR3 size: 14 residues. DNA of the CDR3: TGCAGCGTTTACCCGACTAGCGCCCGAGATACGCAGTATTTT. Translating gives CSVYPTSARDTQYF.

V gene TRBV6-1 combines with J gene TRBJ2-7, with D perhaps given as TRBD1 or TRBD2 (5 bases each). Trimming stripped 8 bases from V and 0 bases from J, with 26 bases between. In germline, CDR1 is MNHNS, CDR2 SASEGT. This CDR3 has 18 residues. CDR3 DNA: TGTGCCAGCCGCTGGGGACGTTTAGGGGAAAAAAGCTCCTACGAGCAGTACTTC. This encodes CASRWGRLGEKSSYEQYF.

V gene TRBV29-1 combines with J gene TRBJ2-7, with TRBD1 identical over 8 bases. V shed 7 bases, J shed 6 bases, and the junction held 8 bases outside the gene matches. The CDR3 is 12 residues long. Germline loops: CDR1 SQVTM, CDR2 ANQGSEA. The CDR3 sequence is CSAGAGGIEQYF. The CDR3 bases are TGCAGCGCCGGAGCAGGGGGCATCGAGCAGTACTTC.

The chain joins TRBV27 to TRBJ2-7, with TRBD1 matching over 7 bases. CDR1 and CDR2 (germline): MNHEY, SMNVEV (reference sequence). Trimming cost V 2 bases and J 0 bases; bases outside gene matches: 4. This CDR3 is built from 15 residues. This chain's CDR3 is CASSLRGQSSYEQYF. In DNA, the CDR3 is TGTGCCAGCAGTTTAAGGGGACAGAGCTCCTACGAGCAGTACTTC.

The chain combines TRBV27 with TRBJ1-2, with 7 bases fitting TRBD1. J was trimmed by 8 bases and V by 1 base; bases with no gene match: 16. The CDR3 has 17 amino acids. Germline V CDR1 and CDR2: MNHEY, SMNVEV (reference sequence). CDR3 bases: TGTGCCAGCAGTTTATTAGCACAGGGAGGGGGCGGAGGAGGCTACACCTTC. It yields the protein CASSLLAQGGGGGGYTF.

The chain employs TRBV28 and TRBJ2-6; D gene ambiguous. Germline V gene data show CDR1 as MDHEN and CDR2 as SYDVKM. The CDR3 loop spans 14 amino acids. Trimming took 7 bases from V and 4 from J, leaving 11 bases between them. CDR3 sequence reads: CASTLFSGANVLTF. In DNA form, the CDR3 reads TGTGCCAGCACCCTATTCTCGGGGGCCAACGTCCTGACTTTC.

This clonotype was detected a few times. This chain links TRBV6-4 with TRBJ1-5, with TRBD1 identical over 10 bases. The CDR3 consists of 16 residues. In germline, CDR1 is MRHNA, CDR2 SNTAGT. V lost 3 bases to trimming and J lost 5 bases; unmatched junction nucleotides: 7. The CDR3 loop reads CASSDCPGQGHQPQHF. The DNA for the CDR3 is TGTGCCAGCAGTGATTGCCCGGGACAGGGGCATCAGCCCCAGCATTTT.

This clonotype was observed a handful of times. The V and J genes are TRBV28 and TRBJ2-1, with D perhaps assigned TRBD1 or TRBD2 (5 bases each). This CDR3 has 12 amino acids. Germline V gives CDR1 MDHEN, CDR2 SYDVKM. The ends were cut back, 6 bases at V and 15 bases at J, with 18 bases in the middle. CDR3 loop: CASSTGKPRAFF. The CDR3 coding sequence is TGTGCCAGCAGCACGGGAAAACCCAGGGCGTTCTTC.

The rearrangement joins TRBV6-4 to TRBJ1-1; no clear D gene. This CDR3 has 13 residues. Per germline, CDR1 MRHNA and CDR2 SNTAGT. V was pared by 4 bases and J by 5 bases, with 11 bases between. The CDR3 region is CASSAIRGTEAFF. CDR3 DNA sequence: TGTGCCAGCAGTGCAATTAGAGGGACTGAAGCTTTCTTT.

The V call is TRBV7-3, the J call TRBJ1-5; no firm D call. The CDR3 is made up of 13 amino acids. CDR1 SGHTA and CDR2 FQGTGA come from the germline V gene. The germline V and J ends were trimmed by 8 bases and 3 bases, with 11 bases remaining between them. The CDR3 DNA reads as TGTGCCAGCGGGTCCTCCCCCAATCAGCCCCAGCATTTT. This gives the protein CASGSSPNQPQHF. The whole variable domain, filled in from reference TRBV7-3 and TRBJ1-5, reads GAGVSQTPSNKVTEKGKYVELRCDPISGHTALYWYRQSLGQGPEFLIYFQGTGAADDSGLPNDRFFAVRPEGSVSTLKIQRTERGDSAVYLCASGSSPNQPQHFGDGTRLSIL.

This chain uses TRBV15 with TRBJ2-5, with TRBD2 matching over 7 bases. This CDR3 has 15 residues. CDR1 and CDR2 from the germline V gene are LNHNV and YYDKDF (reference sequence). V lost 0 bases to trimming and J lost 4 bases; unmatched junction nucleotides: 5. CDR3 sequence reads: CATSRDRAGAETQYF. The CDR3 DNA is TGTGCCACCAGCAGAGATCGGGCGGGAGCAGAGACCCAGTACTTC.

A few counts support this clonotype. The chain joins TRBV6-2 or TRBV6-3 to TRBJ2-2, with D possibly being TRBD1 (5 bases). The CDR3 is made up of 16 amino acids. Germline CDR1 is MNHEY and CDR2 is SVGEGT. V lost 0 bases and J 2 bases, leaving 10 bases between the germline ends. The CDR3 nucleotides read TGTGCCAGCAGTTACTCGAGACAGATTAACACCGGGGAGCTGTTTTTT. It encodes CASSYSRQINTGELFF.

The chain is built from TRBV24-1 and TRBJ1-5; D remains ambiguous. The CDR3 covers 16 residues. Trimming stripped 4 bases from V and 4 bases from J, with 16 bases between. Germline V CDR1 and CDR2: KGHDR, SFDVKD. The DNA of the CDR3 is TGTGCCACCAGTGAAGGTGGCGCTACTTATAATCAGCCCCAGCATTTT. Amino acid sequence: CATSEGGATYNQPQHF.

The genes are TRBV6-2 or TRBV6-3 and TRBJ1-4, with D unclear. The CDR3 length is 11 residues. Germline V gives CDR1 MNHEY, CDR2 SVGEGT. The V end lost 7 bases, the J end lost 11 bases, and 11 bases lay between the germline ends. As DNA, the CDR3 is TGTGCCAGCACCCTCGGGGATAAACTGTTTTTT. This sequence encodes CASTLGDKLFF.